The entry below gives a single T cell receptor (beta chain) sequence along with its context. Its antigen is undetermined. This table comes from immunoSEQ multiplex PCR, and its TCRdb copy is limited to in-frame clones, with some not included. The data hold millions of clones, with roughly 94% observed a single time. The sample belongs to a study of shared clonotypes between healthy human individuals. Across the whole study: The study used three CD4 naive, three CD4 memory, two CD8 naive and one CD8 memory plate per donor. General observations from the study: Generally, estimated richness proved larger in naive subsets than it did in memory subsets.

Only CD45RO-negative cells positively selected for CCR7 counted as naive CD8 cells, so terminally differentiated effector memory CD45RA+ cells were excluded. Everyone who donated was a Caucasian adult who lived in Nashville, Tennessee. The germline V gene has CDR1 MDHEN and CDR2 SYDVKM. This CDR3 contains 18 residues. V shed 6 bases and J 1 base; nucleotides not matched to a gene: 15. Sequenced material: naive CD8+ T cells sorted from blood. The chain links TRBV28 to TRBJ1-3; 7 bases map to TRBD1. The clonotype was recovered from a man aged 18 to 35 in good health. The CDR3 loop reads CASSFTGDLSISGNTIYF. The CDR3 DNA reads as TGTGCCAGCAGCTTCACAGGGGACTTATCGATTTCTGGAAACACCATATATTTT. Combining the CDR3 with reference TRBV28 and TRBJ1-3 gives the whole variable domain DVKVTQSSRYLVKRTGEKVFLECVQDMDHENMFWYRQDPGLGLRLIYFSYDVKMKEKGDIPEGYSVSREKKERFSLILESASTNQTSMYLCASSFTGDLSISGNTIYFGEGSWLTVV.